This entry lists 22 T cell receptor beta chains sequenced from one sample in a study of memory CD4+ T cells and cytomegalovirus serostatus. Clones were sequenced by immunoSEQ multiplex PCR, and TCRdb holds only the in-frame ones, with some missing. In the table there are fewer than 75,000 clones, less than 85% of which are singletons. Single viable CD3+CD4+CD8-CD45RO+ cells were sorted as the memory CD4+ T cells. Material: memory CD4+ T cells from blood. All receptors come from an adult in good health and CMV-seronegative.

The chain carries TRBV28 and TRBJ2-3; TRBD1 might be the D (6 bases). The CDR3 is made up of 16 amino acids. CDR1 is MDHEN, CDR2 SYDVKM, per germline. V gave up 5 bases and J gave up 6 bases, with 21 bases separating them. The CDR3 region is CASSLPGGGVGDTQYF. CDR3 DNA: TGTGCCAGCAGTCTCCCTGGGGGCGGAGTAGGGGATACGCAGTATTTT.

The rearrangement uses TRBV6-5 and TRBJ1-6; 7 nucleotides line up with TRBD1. Trimming at V came to 6 bases and at J to 6 bases, leaving 11 bases not matched to a gene. Germline CDR1 is MNHEY and CDR2 is SVGAGI. CDR3 size: 16 residues. The CDR3 loop is CASRYQGGGGNSPLHF. Here the CDR3 DNA reads TGTGCCAGCAGATACCAGGGGGGGGGTGGTAATTCACCCCTCCACTTT.

The chain links TRBV9 to TRBJ1-1; tentatively, D is TRBD1 (5 bases). CDR1 is SGDLS and CDR2 is YYNGEE in the germline V gene. The V end was cut by 3 bases, the J end by 4 bases, with 13 bases between. The CDR3 has 14 residues. CDR3 DNA sequence: TGTGCCAGCAGCGAAGGGGCCGGGGGCACTGAAGCTTTCTTT. Translated, it gives CASSEGAGGTEAFF.

V gene TRBV7-9 combines with J gene TRBJ2-3; D ambiguous. CDR3 length: 14 amino acids. Trimming stripped 1 base from V and 6 bases from J, with 11 bases between. Germline CDR1 SEHNR, CDR2 FQNEAQ (reference sequence). The CDR3 spells CASSLEGRADTQYF. In DNA, the CDR3 is TGTGCCAGCAGCTTAGAAGGCCGTGCGGATACGCAGTATTTT.

The genes are TRBV2 and TRBJ2-3; D uncertain. Germline values: CDR1 SNHLY, CDR2 FYNNEI. The CDR3 is 14 residues long. Trimming stripped 6 bases from V and 1 base from J, with 11 bases between. CDR3 amino acids: CASSRTFGTDTQYF. The CDR3 coding sequence is TGTGCCAGCAGCCGGACGTTCGGCACAGATACGCAGTATTTT.

Details on this clone: Other DNA variants within this sample encode the same CDR3. The J gene is TRBJ1-4, the V gene TRBV7-8, with D unclear. Trimming cost V 3 bases and J 8 bases, with 7 bases left between them. The CDR3 is made up of 12 amino acids. Germline V CDR1 and CDR2: SGHVS, FQNEAQ. The CDR3 reads CASSLGNEKLFF. Written as DNA, the CDR3 is TGTGCCAGCAGCTTGGGCAACGAAAAACTGTTTTTT.

This chain joins TRBV11-2 and TRBJ1-1, with 10 bases matching TRBD1. This CDR3 is 16 amino acids long. Germline assignment: CDR1 SGHAT and CDR2 FQNNGV. After removal of 3 bases from V and 4 bases from J, the junction contained 8 bases not matched to a gene. The CDR3 DNA is TGTGCCAGCAGCTTTTGGTCGGGACAGGGGCTCACTGAAGCTTTCTTT. Translated, it gives CASSFWSGQGLTEAFF.

This clone is a singleton in its sample. The chain is built from TRBV19 and TRBJ1-5; D is uncertain. The CDR3 is 13 residues long. V lost 4 bases and J 4 bases, leaving 8 bases between the germline ends. CDR1 LNHDA and CDR2 SQIVND come from the germline V gene (reference sequence). The CDR3 spells CASSTTKNQPQHF. DNA for the CDR3: TGTGCCAGTAGTACGACAAAAAATCAGCCCCAGCATTTT.

The V call is TRBV28, the J call TRBJ2-3; 8 nucleotides agree with TRBD2. The CDR3 covers 15 residues. V shed 4 bases and J 3 bases; nucleotides not matched to a gene: 6. Per the germline V gene, CDR1 is MDHEN and CDR2 is SYDVKM. For the CDR3, the DNA is TGTGCCAGCAGTTCGGACGGGAGGGCAACAGATACGCAGTATTTT. It translates to CASSSDGRATDTQYF.

The rearrangement links TRBV27 to TRBJ2-3, with D possibly TRBD2 on 5 matching bases. Germline CDR1 and CDR2: MNHEY and SMNVEV (reference sequence). The CDR3 is 14 residues long. Trimming removed 5 bases at V and 0 bases at J, with 9 bases between. The CDR3 nucleotides read TGTGCCAGCAGTAGGGCGGGCAGCACAGATACGCAGTATTTT. Residues: CASSRAGSTDTQYF.

V gene TRBV2 combines with J gene TRBJ2-7; TRBD1 aligns across 9 bases. This CDR3 has 15 residues. Germline CDR1 reads SNHLY; CDR2 reads FYNNEI. Trimming removed 7 bases from V and 5 bases from J; junction bases left unmatched: 12. The CDR3 DNA follows: TGTGCCAGCAAACCGGGACAGGGCTCGATGAACGAGCAGTACTTC. Translated, it gives CASKPGQGSMNEQYF.

This chain links TRBV7-2 with TRBJ2-7; 9 nucleotides line up with TRBD1. The CDR3 is made up of 15 amino acids. Germline V gives CDR1 SGHTA, CDR2 FQGNSA. The trim removed 5 bases at V and 3 bases at J, leaving 8 bases unmatched. CDR3 region: CASSTGTGLIYEQYF. CDR3 sequence (DNA): TGTGCCAGCAGCACGGGGACAGGGTTAATCTACGAGCAGTACTTC.

The chain carries TRBV11-3 and TRBJ2-1, with 11 positions matching TRBD2. CDR3 length equals 14 residues. Germline CDR1 is SGHNT and CDR2 is YENEEA. J lost 7 bases, V lost 3 bases, and 2 bases had no gene match. The CDR3 sequence is CASSLGLAANEQFF. The DNA of the CDR3 is TGTGCCAGCAGCTTGGGACTAGCGGCTAATGAGCAGTTCTTC. Full variable domain (rest looked up from reference TRBV11-3 and TRBJ2-1): EAGVVQSPRYKIIEKKQPVAFWCNPISGHNTLYWYLQNLGQGPELLIRYENEEAVDDSQLPKDRFSAERLKGVDSTLKIQPAELGDSAVYLCASSLGLAANEQFFGPGTRLTVL.

V is TRBV7-9 and J is TRBJ2-5, with TRBD2 matching 8 bases. Trimming removed 1 base from V and 6 bases from J; junction bases left unmatched: 19. The CDR3 runs to 19 residues. From germline, CDR1 is SEHNR and CDR2 FQNEAQ (reference sequence). The CDR3: CASSLDTVMSGGPVKTQYF. The CDR3 DNA reads TGTGCCAGCAGCTTAGATACCGTGATGTCGGGGGGGCCGGTGAAGACCCAGTACTTC.

The gene calls are TRBV18 and TRBJ2-3; TRBD2 aligns across 9 bases. V was clipped by 2 bases and J by 3 bases; unmatched bases: 3. Germline loops: CDR1 KGHSH, CDR2 LQKENI. CDR3 size: 15 residues. CDR3 bases: TGTGCCAGCTCACCATCGGGACTAGCAACAGATACGCAGTATTTT. Its protein product is CASSPSGLATDTQYF.

This chain uses TRBV29-1 with TRBJ2-7; D may be TRBD2 (5 bases). V shed 4 bases and J shed 0 bases, with 10 bases lying between them. CDR3 size: 13 residues. In germline, CDR1 is SQVTM, CDR2 ANQGSEA. The DNA for the CDR3 is TGCAGCGTTGGGACGGGAAACTCCTACGAGCAGTACTTC. This codes for CSVGTGNSYEQYF.

The J gene is TRBJ1-1, the V gene TRBV6-5; D is undetermined. V lost 5 bases and J lost 3, with 16 bases in between. The germline CDR1 and CDR2 sequences are MNHEY and SVGAGI. This CDR3 comprises 15 residues. The CDR3 DNA reads as TGTGCCAGCAGTCGCCGGGCCGCGAGTTACACTGAAGCTTTCTTT. Translation: CASSRRAASYTEAFF.

This clone appeared once. The CDR3 DNA reads TGTGCCAGCAGCCTGACAGGGGGCCATTCACCCCTCCACTTT. Protein sequence: CASSLTGGHSPLHF. The chain carries TRBV5-6 and TRBJ1-6, with TRBD1 identical over 10 bases. CDR3 length equals 14 residues. V shed 4 bases and J 8 bases; nucleotides not matched to a gene: 3. Germline V CDR1 and CDR2: SGHDT, YYEEEE.

V is TRBV4-1 and J is TRBJ1-5, with D hard to call. The CDR3 is 15 residues long. V dropped 3 bases and J dropped 2 bases, with 11 bases sitting between them. The germline gives CDR1 MGHRA, CDR2 YSYEKL. CDR3 amino acids: CASSQQSLGNQPQHF. As DNA, the CDR3 is TGCGCCAGCAGCCAGCAGTCTCTAGGCAATCAGCCCCAGCATTTT.

The chain couples TRBV2 to TRBJ2-5; 16 positions match TRBD2. The CDR3 length is 19 residues. Germline assignment: CDR1 SNHLY and CDR2 FYNNEI. V trimming: 2 bases; J trimming: 4 bases; junction bases outside the gene matches: 10. This CDR3 is CASSEIKGLAGGGGETQYF. In nucleotides, the CDR3 is TGTGCCAGCAGTGAAATAAAGGGACTAGCGGGGGGGGGAGGAGAGACCCAGTACTTC.

This rearrangement joins TRBV4-1 to TRBJ2-2, with TRBD1 matching over 7 bases. The V gene end was trimmed by 2 bases and the J gene end by 4 bases; junction bases not matched to a gene: 7. This CDR3 is 16 amino acids long. CDR1 and CDR2 from the germline V gene are MGHRA and YSYEKL. CDR3 in DNA: TGCGCCAGCAGCCAATCTCAGGGGGTTACCACCGGGGAGCTGTTTTTT. This gives the protein CASSQSQGVTTGELFF.

J is TRBJ1-5 and V is TRBV30; 9 bases align to TRBD1. CDR1 GTSNPN and CDR2 SVGIG come from the germline V gene (reference sequence). The CDR3 is 15 amino acids. J was trimmed by 3 bases and V by 1 base; bases with no gene match: 4. The CDR3 coding sequence is TGTGCCTGGAGTGGGGGGACAGGGAACAATCAGCCCCAGCATTTT. Its protein product is CAWSGGTGNNQPQHF. Supplemented by reference TRBV30 and TRBJ1-5, the full variable domain reads SQTIHQWPATLVQPVGSPLSLECTVEGTSNPNLYWYRQAAGRGLQLLFYSVGIGQISSEVPQNLSASRPQDRQFILSSKKLLLSDSGFYLCAWSGGTGNNQPQHFGDGTRLSIL.